This T cell receptor (beta chain) was identified in a study of glioma-infiltrating T cells (dated by TCRdb to about 2016). Some background on the complete study: The study sequenced TCR alpha- and beta-chain repertoires from glioma tissue, from non-neoplastic brain tissue and from matched peripheral blood mononuclear cells. Three low-grade glioma patients, seven to nine primary glioblastoma patients, and three non-glioma patients who contributed non-neoplastic brain tissue made up the paired cohort. To gauge divergence between tissue and blood T-cell populations, every tissue-infiltrating repertoire was compared against the peripheral blood repertoire from the same patient. Beyond this particular receptor, the publication reports: VJ-independent divergence between tissue and blood was below expectation in non-neoplastic patients but above expectation in all gliomas, especially low-grade gliomas. Very few CDR3 sequences were shared between tissue and blood, attributed to high CDR3 diversity and limited sampling. Group comparisons were based on small numbers of patients: three non-neoplastic, three low-grade glioma and eight glioblastoma patients.

TCR alpha and beta CDR3 regions were amplified with the iRepertoire nested amplicon-rescue multiplex PCR (arm-PCR) platform from RNA. For one-step reverse transcription and amplification, roughly 90-400 ng of tissue mRNA or PBMC total RNA was used as input. Following bead purification, Illumina adapters were added through a secondary multiplex PCR, and the libraries were then gel-purified between 200 and 400 bp. Demultiplexing relied on internal 6-nucleotide barcodes carried by the libraries. Sequencing of libraries was performed on an Illumina MiSeq with 2x220 or 2x250 nucleotide paired-end reads. On the authors' methods: Paired reads were merged using FLASH 1.2.11 and were aligned to the GRCh37 human genome using BWA-MEM, after which TRA and TRB reads were extracted. V and J assignment used an IMGT-derived reference of cassette sequences and CDR3 motifs that included pseudogenes. Reads were translated in three frames, and productive CDR3s were defined by a C…FGXG motif without stop codons. A clonotype was defined as a unique combination of a V-J cassette pair and a CDR3 amino acid sequence. Filtering of reads was based on Hamming distance, with the threshold set by the sequence error rate of each sample in mapped regions. Through fastp at Q25 and MiXCR, TCRdb rebuilt clones from the public reads, retaining in-frame beta chains. Entries are consolidated by CDR3 protein sequence, retaining the most common genes and DNA. The V and J calls follow TCRdb's processing rather than the paper's. Within this sample are some 160,000 distinct CDR3 sequences, with around 40% of them counted one time only. The ten largest account for 5.2% of the sample.

CDR1 is given as DFQATT and CDR2 as SNEGSKA, both from the germline V gene (reference sequence). Trimming takes 5 bases off V and 6 bases off J; junction bases not matched to a gene: 13. Measured from the cysteine to the phenylalanine, the CDR3 is 15 residues long. The CDR3 DNA has 45 bases and is translated from base 1. Remarks on this clonotype: No antigen is known for it. Base qualities are not provided; no much larger clone lies one nucleotide away.

The TCR comes from a human donor with low-grade glioma or glioblastoma, undergoing nonglioma brain surgery, or in good health (not recorded which). Sequenced: glioma tissue, nonneoplastic brain tissue, or PBMCs (not recorded which). This chain is built from TRBV20-1 and TRBJ2-3; a stretch of 8 junction bases matches TRBD2. The CDR3 sequence is CSAPGTRGQGDTQYF. The sequenced DNA: TGCAGTGCTCCAGGGACTAGAGGTCAAGGGGATACGCAGTATTTT.